The 18 T cell receptor beta chains below were found in one sample sequenced in a study of T cell repertoires in cytomegalovirus infection. TCRdb fed the reads into MiXCR, producing one record per CDR3 protein. The sample comprises a few hundred thousand distinct CDR3 sequences, under 25% of which are singletons, and 18% rests with the top ten. The sample comprised CD8+ T cells from PBMCs. Receptors were obtained from a human donor in good health (CMV status not recorded). Some clones in this sample may be carry-over from other donors' samples.

This clonotype appeared a few times. The chain is built from TRBV19 and TRBJ2-1; 8 bases align to TRBD2. CDR1 and CDR2 from the germline V gene are LNHDA and SQIVND (reference sequence). After removal of 2 bases from V and 6 bases from J, the junction contained 3 bases not matched to a gene. The CDR3 has 14 residues. CDR3 region: CASSISGGVNEQFF. CDR3 DNA sequence: TGTGCCAGTAGTATATCGGGGGGGGTCAATGAGCAGTTCTTC.

The rearrangement uses TRBV2 and TRBJ2-1; D gene uncertain. CDR3 length: 11 amino acids. Germline-derived CDR1 and CDR2 are SNHLY and FYNNEI. Trimming took 3 bases from V and 7 from J, leaving 4 bases between them. The CDR3: CASSERNEQFF. Written as DNA, the CDR3 is TGTGCCAGCAGTGAGCGTAATGAGCAGTTCTTC. Variable domain in full (rest from reference TRBV2 and TRBJ2-1): EPEVTQTPSHQVTQMGQEVILRCVPISNHLYFYWYRQILGQKVEFLVSFYNNEISEKSEIFDDQFSVERPDGSNFTLKIRSTKLEDSAMYFCASSERNEQFFGPGTRLTVL.

This clonotype occurred many times. The chain is built from TRBV7-8 and TRBJ2-1, with 11 bases that match TRBD2. The CDR3 is made up of 15 amino acids. V was pared by 5 bases and J by 7 bases, with 7 bases of the junction left unmatched. Germline loops: CDR1 SGHVS, CDR2 FQNEAQ. The CDR3 bases are TGTGCCAGCAGCCAAACTAGCGGGGGTTGGAATGAGCAGTTCTTC. It is translated as CASSQTSGGWNEQFF. Combining the CDR3 with reference TRBV7-8 and TRBJ2-1 gives the whole variable domain GAGVSQSPRYKVAKRGQDVALRCDPISGHVSLFWYQQALGQGPEFLTYFQNEAQLDKSGLPSDRFFAERPEGSVSTLKIQRTQQEDSAVYLCASSQTSGGWNEQFFGPGTRLTVL.

This rearrangement joins TRBV15 to TRBJ1-1; D is uncertain. Trimming pared 1 base from V and 4 bases from J, leaving 4 bases between. This CDR3 is built from 12 residues. Germline lookup yields CDR1 LNHNV and CDR2 YYDKDF (reference sequence). The CDR3 loop reads CATSRAGTEAFF. The CDR3, as DNA: TGTGCCACCAGCAGAGCGGGCACTGAAGCTTTCTTT.

This sequence joins TRBV28 and TRBJ2-7, with TRBD1 matching over 8 bases. V trimming: 4 bases; J trimming: 4 bases; junction bases outside the gene matches: 6. The germline CDR1 and CDR2 sequences are MDHEN and SYDVKM. This CDR3 has 14 amino acids. The DNA for the CDR3 is TGTGCCAGCAGTTCAGGGACAGGCCAGTACGAGCAGTACTTC. It yields the protein CASSSGTGQYEQYF.

This clonotype was counted only a few times. This chain uses TRBV28 with TRBJ1-5; D is perhaps TRBD1 (5 bases). V dropped 6 bases and J dropped 5 bases, with 17 bases sitting between them. Germline V lookup: CDR1 MDHEN, CDR2 SYDVKM. The CDR3 has 15 amino acids. The CDR3 loop is CASRVQGRKDQPQHF. The CDR3 nucleotides are TGTGCCAGCAGGGTGCAGGGACGGAAGGATCAGCCCCAGCATTTT.

V usage is TRBV6-1 and J usage is TRBJ2-7; TRBD1 matches at 9 bases. CDR1 and CDR2 from the germline V gene are MNHNS and SASEGT. This CDR3 is 16 amino acids long. Germline trimming cut 6 bases from V and 4 bases from J; bases unmatched to any gene: 13. Here the CDR3 DNA reads TGTGCCAGCAGCCCCTTCGCCGGGACAGGGTTTTACGAGCAGTACTTC. It codes for CASSPFAGTGFYEQYF.

The genes are TRBV9 and TRBJ2-1; D remains ambiguous. The CDR3 has 14 residues. V was shortened by 4 bases and J by 3 bases, with 11 bases between the two germline ends. The germline CDR1 and CDR2 sequences are SGDLS and YYNGEE. The CDR3 sequence: CASSPVDVYNEQFF. CDR3 sequence (DNA): TGTGCCAGCAGCCCCGTGGACGTCTACAATGAGCAGTTCTTC. The full variable domain, rest sourced from reference TRBV9 and TRBJ2-1, is DSGVTQTPKHLITATGQRVTLRCSPRSGDLSVYWYQQSLDQGLQFLIQYYNGEERAKGNILERFSAQQFPDLHSELNLSSLELGDSALYFCASSPVDVYNEQFFGPGTRLTVL.

The J gene is TRBJ1-1, the V gene TRBV29-1, with TRBD1 as a possible D gene (5 bases). Trimming shortened V by 6 bases and J by 1 base, and 12 bases separated the two germline ends. CDR3 size: 13 residues. Germline-derived CDR1 and CDR2 are SQVTM and ANQGSEA. CDR3 DNA: TGCAGCGTGTGGGACGGCCCGAACACTGAAGCTTTCTTT. Its translation: CSVWDGPNTEAFF.

The CDR3 bases are TGTGCCACCAGCAGAGGAGGGACCGGGGAGCTGTTTTTT. Translating it yields CATSRGGTGELFF. This chain links TRBV15 with TRBJ2-2; D is possibly TRBD2 (5 bases). Germline V lookup: CDR1 LNHNV, CDR2 YYDKDF (reference sequence). The CDR3 runs 13 residues. V lost 1 base and J lost 5, with 5 bases in between.

The chain employs TRBV7-9 and TRBJ2-1; weak D call: TRBD1 (7 bases). CDR1 and CDR2 (germline): SEHNR, FQNEAQ (reference sequence). Trimming took 8 bases from V and 8 from J, leaving 22 bases between them. The CDR3 contains 15 residues. The CDR3 loop reads CASRSRRDSFDEQFF. Here the CDR3 DNA reads TGTGCCAGCCGTTCTAGGAGGGACAGCTTCGATGAGCAGTTCTTC.

The J gene is TRBJ2-7, the V gene TRBV20-1; possibly TRBD2 for D (8 bases). V was pared by 0 bases and J by 2 bases, with 23 bases between. Germline V gene data show CDR1 as DFQATT and CDR2 as SNEGSKA (reference sequence). This CDR3 has 18 residues. CDR3: CSARDLGGGGGHPYEQYF. The CDR3, as DNA: TGCAGTGCTAGAGACCTAGGGGGCGGCGGGGGGCACCCCTACGAGCAGTACTTC.

The chain is built from TRBV14 and TRBJ2-6; a possible D gene is TRBD2 (5 bases). Trimming shortened V by 1 base and J by 4 bases, and 11 bases separated the two germline ends. CDR3 length equals 16 residues. Germline V gene lookup returns CDR1 SGHDN and CDR2 FVKESK. The CDR3 nucleotides are TGTGCCAGCAGCCAAGTCTGGGGAGCAGGGGCCAACGTCCTGACTTTC. Translation gives CASSQVWGAGANVLTF.

The rearrangement links TRBV2 to TRBJ2-1; the match to TRBD2 covers 7 bases. Trimming at V came to 6 bases and at J to 8 bases, leaving 16 bases not matched to a gene. Germline lookup yields CDR1 SNHLY and CDR2 FYNNEI. This CDR3 region has 16 residues. CDR3 nucleotide sequence: TGTGCCAGCAGCGACCCCAGGAGTGTAGCGGGCGATGAGCAGTTCTTC. It specifies CASSDPRSVAGDEQFF.

This clonotype was recorded many times. CDR3 bases: TGCAGTGCTAGAGATCAGGCAGACTACTACGAGCAGTACTTC. Protein: CSARDQADYYEQYF. The chain employs TRBV20-1 and TRBJ2-7, with a possible D match to TRBD2 (5 bases). The V gene lost 0 bases and the J gene lost 3 bases, with 12 bases spanning the gap. The CDR3 runs 14 residues. Germline loops: CDR1 DFQATT, CDR2 SNEGSKA (reference sequence).

This clonotype has a count of ten or more. V gene TRBV6-5 combines with J gene TRBJ2-2; 10 bases map to TRBD2. Germline V gene lookup returns CDR1 MNHEY and CDR2 SVGAGI. The CDR3 has 16 residues. The V gene end was trimmed by 0 bases and the J gene end by 8 bases; junction bases not matched to a gene: 6. The CDR3 region is CASSYSLAGVMGELFF. CDR3 DNA: TGTGCCAGCAGTTACTCCCTAGCGGGGGTAATGGGGGAGCTGTTTTTT.

This clonotype was counted only a few times. The chain recombines TRBV27 with TRBJ1-5; TRBD1 matches 9 bases. Trimming took 5 bases from V and 7 from J; bases not matched to a gene: 9. This CDR3 has 15 residues. The V gene's germline CDR1 is MNHEY and CDR2 SMNVEV (reference sequence). The CDR3 nucleotides read TGTGCCAGCAGTGCCGCGGGACAGGGCTCACAGCCCCAGCATTTT. This encodes CASSAAGQGSQPQHF.

J is TRBJ2-1 and V is TRBV6-2 or TRBV6-3, with D possibly being TRBD1 or TRBD2 (5 bases each). This CDR3 region has 14 residues. The germline V and J ends were trimmed by 5 bases and 4 bases, with 12 bases remaining between them. In germline, CDR1 is MNHEY, CDR2 SVGEGT. CDR3 DNA sequence: TGTGCCAGCAGTGACAGCGGAGATTACAATGAGCAGTTCTTC. This gives the protein CASSDSGDYNEQFF.